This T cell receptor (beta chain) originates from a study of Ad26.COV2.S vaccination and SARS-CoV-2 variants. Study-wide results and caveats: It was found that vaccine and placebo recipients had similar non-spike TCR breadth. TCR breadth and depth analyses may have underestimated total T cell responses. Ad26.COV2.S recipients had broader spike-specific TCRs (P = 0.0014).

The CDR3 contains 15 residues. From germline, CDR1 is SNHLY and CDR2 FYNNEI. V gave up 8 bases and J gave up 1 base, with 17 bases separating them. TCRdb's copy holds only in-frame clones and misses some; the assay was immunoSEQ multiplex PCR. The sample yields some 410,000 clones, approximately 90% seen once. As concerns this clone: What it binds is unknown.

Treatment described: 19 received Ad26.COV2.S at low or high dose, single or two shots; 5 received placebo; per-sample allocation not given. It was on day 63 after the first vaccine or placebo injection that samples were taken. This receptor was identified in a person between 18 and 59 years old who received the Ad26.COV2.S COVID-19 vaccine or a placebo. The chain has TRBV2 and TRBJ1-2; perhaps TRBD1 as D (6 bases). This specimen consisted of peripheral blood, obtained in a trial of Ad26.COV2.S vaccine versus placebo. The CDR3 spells CASLMTMDSNYGYTF. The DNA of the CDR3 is TGTGCCAGCCTAATGACCATGGACAGTAACTATGGCTACACCTTC.